This record covers a single T cell receptor beta chain. The protocol was immunoSEQ multiplex PCR, while the TCRdb copy is restricted to in-frame clones and leaves out a portion. Here the sample spans under 150,000 clones, around 87% being singletons. The sample belongs to a study of control samples from healthy donors and cancer patients. This sequence was found in a man in his sixties in good health. Sample: blood.

CDR3 amino acids: CASKDSLRRVSNQPQHF. CDR3 coding DNA: TGTGCCAGCAAGGACTCCCTAAGGAGGGTTAGCAATCAGCCCCAGCATTTT. The V and J genes are TRBV28 and TRBJ1-5; D unclear. Germline V gene lookup returns CDR1 MDHEN and CDR2 SYDVKM. The CDR3 sequence is 17 residues long. The V gene lost 7 bases and the J gene lost 0 bases, with 19 bases spanning the gap.